The T cell receptor (beta chain) under discussion was sequenced for a study of PD-L1 blockade in urothelial cancer. This CDR3 spans 12 amino acids. Trimming took 10 bases from V and 0 from J, leaving 9 bases between them. Per germline, CDR1 MNHNS and CDR2 SASEGT. Time point meaning: pretreatment peripheral blood. Between 1 and 8 samples per patient were obtained, pretreatment and on-treatment. Synthetic analogs of TCR templates were spiked into every PCR. The data were produced by immunoSEQ multiplex PCR, yet TCRdb's version contains in-frame clones alone and is incomplete. The sample contains tens of thousands of clones, roughly 87% of which appear only once. With regard to this clone: The antigen is undetermined.

The study, taken as a whole, reports: Patients with below-median pretreatment blood clonality survived longer.

This chain joins TRBV6-1 and TRBJ1-2, with D unresolved. The material was PBMCs, obtained around atezolizumab (anti-PD-L1) treatment. The receptor was isolated from a man aged 70-80 years with urothelial cancer. The CDR3 bases are TGTGCCATCTCGGTCGCTAACTATGGCTACACCTTC. It is translated as CAISVANYGYTF.